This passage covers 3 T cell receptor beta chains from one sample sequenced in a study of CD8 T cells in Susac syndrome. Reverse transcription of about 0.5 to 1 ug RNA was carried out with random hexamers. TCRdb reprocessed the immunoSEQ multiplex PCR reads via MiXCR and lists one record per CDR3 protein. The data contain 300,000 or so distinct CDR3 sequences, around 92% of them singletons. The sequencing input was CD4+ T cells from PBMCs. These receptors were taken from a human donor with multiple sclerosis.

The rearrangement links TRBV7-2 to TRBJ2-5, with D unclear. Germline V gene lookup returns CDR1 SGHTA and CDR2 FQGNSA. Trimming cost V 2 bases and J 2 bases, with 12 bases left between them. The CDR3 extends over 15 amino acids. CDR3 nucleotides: TGTGCCAGCAGCTTAAACATCGGTGGGCAAGAGACCCAGTACTTC. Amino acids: CASSLNIGGQETQYF.

The CDR3 loop is CASSYDRANYGYTF. Written as DNA, the CDR3 is TGTGCCAGCAGCTACGACAGAGCTAACTATGGCTACACCTTC. This rearrangement joins TRBV7-2 to TRBJ1-2, with D tentatively TRBD1 (5 bases). CDR3 length: 14 amino acids. V shed 4 bases and J shed 0 bases, with 9 bases lying between them. CDR1 is SGHTA and CDR2 is FQGNSA in the germline V gene.

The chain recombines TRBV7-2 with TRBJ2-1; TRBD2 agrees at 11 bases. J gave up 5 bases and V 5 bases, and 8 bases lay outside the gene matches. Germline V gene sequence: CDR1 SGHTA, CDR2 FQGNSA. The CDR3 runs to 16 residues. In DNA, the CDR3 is TGTGCCAGCAGCGGAAGACTAGCGGGGCTAGACAATGAGCAGTTCTTC. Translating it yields CASSGRLAGLDNEQFF.